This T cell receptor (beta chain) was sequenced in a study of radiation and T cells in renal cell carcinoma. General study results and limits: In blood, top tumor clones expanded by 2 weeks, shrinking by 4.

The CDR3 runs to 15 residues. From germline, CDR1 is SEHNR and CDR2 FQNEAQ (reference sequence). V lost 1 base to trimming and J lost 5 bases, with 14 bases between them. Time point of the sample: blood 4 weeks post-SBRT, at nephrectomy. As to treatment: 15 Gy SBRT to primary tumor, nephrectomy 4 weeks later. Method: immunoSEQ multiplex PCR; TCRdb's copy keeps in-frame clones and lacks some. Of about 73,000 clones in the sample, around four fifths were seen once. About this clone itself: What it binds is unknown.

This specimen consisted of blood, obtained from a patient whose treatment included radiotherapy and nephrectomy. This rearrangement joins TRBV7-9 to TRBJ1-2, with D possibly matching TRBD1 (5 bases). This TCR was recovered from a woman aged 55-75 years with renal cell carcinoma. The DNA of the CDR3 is TGTGCCAGCAGCTTAGTCGGGGCGCAGCCATATGGCTACACCTTC. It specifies CASSLVGAQPYGYTF.